Below are 9 T cell receptor beta chains sequenced from a single sample in a study of T cells after yellow fever vaccination. MiXCR was run by TCRdb on the 5' RACE reads, yielding one entry per CDR3 protein. Of 400,000 to 650,000 distinct CDR3 sequences in the sample, 20% to 25% are singletons; the top ten hold less than 20%. Sample: PBMCs, taken approximately 22 days after the first yellow fever vaccination. Receptors were obtained from a man aged 18 to 29 who received the YFV17D yellow fever vaccine.

This clonotype has a handful of counts. V is TRBV7-9 and J is TRBJ2-1, with TRBD2 matching 12 bases. The CDR3 consists of 14 residues. Germline V lookup: CDR1 SEHNR, CDR2 FQNEAQ (reference sequence). With 7 bases clipped from V and 7 bases from J, the junction kept 5 bases outside the gene matches. CDR3 protein: CASIPSGGANEQFF. The CDR3 nucleotides are TGTGCCAGCATACCTAGCGGGGGGGCAAATGAGCAGTTCTTC.

This clonotype has only a few counts. The chain links TRBV27 to TRBJ2-5, with 7 bases aligning to TRBD2. The V gene's germline CDR1 is MNHEY and CDR2 SMNVEV (reference sequence). The V gene end was trimmed by 5 bases and the J gene end by 5 bases; junction bases not matched to a gene: 8. The CDR3 has 14 residues. CDR3 amino acids: CASSRRDGGETQYF. As DNA, the CDR3 is TGTGCCAGCAGTCGCAGGGACGGGGGGGAGACCCAGTACTTC.

The J gene is TRBJ1-2, the V gene TRBV23-1; D gene uncertain. TRBV23-1 is designated an ORF whose function remains uncertain. Trimming shortened V by 4 bases and J by 6 bases, and 9 bases separated the two germline ends. CDR3 length: 12 residues. The CDR3 DNA is TGCGCCAGCAGTCCTCTTGCCGATGGCTACACCTTC. It codes for CASSPLADGYTF.

In its sample, this clonotype was seen a few times. This rearrangement joins TRBV9 to TRBJ2-2; D remains ambiguous. V gave up 0 bases and J gave up 5 bases, with 8 bases separating them. The CDR3 extends over 14 amino acids. Germline V gives CDR1 SGDLS, CDR2 YYNGEE. CDR3 protein: CASSVASLTGELFF. In DNA form, the CDR3 reads TGTGCCAGCAGCGTAGCGAGCTTAACCGGGGAGCTGTTTTTT.

This clonotype occurred a few times. The chain carries TRBV30 and TRBJ2-1; 8 bases match TRBD1. Germline CDR1 and CDR2: GTSNPN and SVGIG (reference sequence). There are 13 residues in the CDR3. J gave up 6 bases and V 7 bases, and 8 bases lay outside the gene matches. Here the CDR3 DNA reads TGTGCCTTCGCGGACAGGGATAGCAATGAGCAGTTCTTC. It yields the protein CAFADRDSNEQFF.

The genes are TRBV27 and TRBJ1-5; TRBD1 matches 10 bases. Germline V gene sequence: CDR1 MNHEY, CDR2 SMNVEV (reference sequence). V dropped 6 bases and J dropped 0; count of bases not matched to a gene: 2. The CDR3 totals 15 residues. The CDR3 sequence: CASRGQGYSNQPQHF. In nucleotides, the CDR3 is TGTGCCAGCAGGGGACAGGGGTATAGCAATCAGCCCCAGCATTTT.

Details on this clonotype: Its ends do not fully match the called genes, so a read error is possible. This rearrangement joins TRBV6-6 to TRBJ2-5; D possibly corresponds to TRBD1 (6 bases). Per the germline V gene, CDR1 is MNHNY and CDR2 is SVGAGI (reference sequence). CDR3 length equals 13 residues. CDR3 sequence reads: CTSSYPQGLPQYF. CDR3 nucleotides: TGTACCAGCAGTTACCCACAGGGCTTGCCCCAGTACTTC.

In its sample, this clonotype was seen a few times. The chain recombines TRBV9 with TRBJ1-3, with D possibly matching TRBD1 (5 bases). From germline, CDR1 is SGDLS and CDR2 YYNGEE. The CDR3 is 14 residues long. Between the trimmed V and J ends, which lost 0 bases and 3 bases, there was a span of 7 bases. CDR3 nucleotides: TGTGCCAGCAGCGTAGGGGGGTATGGAAACACCATATATTTT. Encoded protein: CASSVGGYGNTIYF.

This clonotype has more than one count but fewer than ten. V usage is TRBV20-1 and J usage is TRBJ2-3; 10 positions agree with TRBD2. CDR3 length: 15 residues. V lost 0 bases and J lost 4; bases outside the gene matches: 4. Germline assignment: CDR1 DFQATT and CDR2 SNEGSKA (reference sequence). This CDR3 is CSARDGLAVADTQYF. The CDR3 DNA sequence: TGCAGTGCTAGAGACGGACTAGCGGTTGCAGATACGCAGTATTTT.